A selection of T cell receptor beta chains follows, all from one sample in a study of cytotoxic CD8 clonotypes in ibrutinib-treated CLL. Generated by immunoSEQ multiplex PCR, the TCRdb table keeps only in-frame clones and is missing some. The data show some 17,000 clones, with roughly four fifths seen just once and around 15% held by the top ten. Sample: PBMCs, taken before ibrutinib treatment. The receptors shown here come from a human donor with chronic lymphocytic leukemia. The CDR3 runs from the conserved cysteine through the conserved F or W. The order of the fields is V gene, clone size, CDR3 length, D gene, J gene, CDR3 DNA, CDR3 protein. D genes are given only for firm matches. Clone size, where shown, is once, few, many, or a class for clones that have expanded.

TRBV18,.,13,.,TRBJ2-7,TGTGCCAGCTCACCACCGAGCTCCTACGAGCAGTACTTC,CASSPPSSYEQYF
TRBV28,.,13,.,TRBJ2-5,TGTGCCAGCCCTAGGTCCGTCCAAGAGACCCAGTACTTC,CASPRSVQETQYF
TRBV12-5,few,12,.,TRBJ1-2,TGTGCTAGTGCCCTCGGGCTTACGGGCTACACCTTC,CASALGLTGYTF
TRBV2,.,15,TRBD1,TRBJ2-7,TGTGCCAGCAGGGACCCGGGACAGGCCACCTACGAGCAGTACTTC,CASRDPGQATYEQYF
TRBV6-6,.,15,.,TRBJ2-7,TGTGCCAGCAGTTACCTTACAGCGAGCTCCTACGAGCAGTACTTC,CASSYLTASSYEQYF
TRBV6-5,.,14,TRBD2,TRBJ2-7,TGTGCCAGCAGTTACACGGGAGGGGCCTACGAGCAGTACTTC,CASSYTGGAYEQYF
TRBV7-9,.,14,.,TRBJ1-2,TGTGCCAGCAGCTTAGACTGGGCAGGGGTTGGCTACACCTTC,CASSLDWAGVGYTF
TRBV28,.,15,.,TRBJ2-7,TGTGCCAGCAGTCATACAGGGTCGGCCTCCTACGAGCAGTACTTC,CASSHTGSASYEQYF
TRBV19,once,17,.,TRBJ2-7,TGTGCCAGTAGTATAGATCCCGGGTCGGGAAAAGCCTACGAGCAGTACTTC,CASSIDPGSGKAYEQYF
TRBV19,few,13,TRBD2,TRBJ2-7,TGTGCCAGTAGTGGTAGCGGGTCCTACGAGCAGTACTTC,CASSGSGSYEQYF
TRBV19,few,14,TRBD1,TRBJ1-5,TGTGCCAGTAAGGGACAGGGGATGGGTCAGCCCCAGCATTTT,CASKGQGMGQPQHF
TRBV4-1,.,19,TRBD2,TRBJ2-2,TGCGCCAGCAGCCAAGCCACCCTCGGGAGGGCAAAAGTCACCGGGGAGCTGTTTTTT,CASSQATLGRAKVTGELFF
TRBV5-1,.,16,.,TRBJ2-1,TGCGCCAGCAGCTCACGGCCTACAGGGATCCCATATGAGCAGTTCTTC,CASSSRPTGIPYEQFF
TRBV4-2,.,20,.,TRBJ2-5,TGTGCCAGCAGCCAATCAGGTGTCTTCCAGGGGTCCGTGTACCAAGAGACCCAGTACTTC,CASSQSGVFQGSVYQETQYF
TRBV29-1,.,15,.,TRBJ2-5,TGCAGCGTTGACCTCTCAGGTGATACCCAAGAGACCCAGTACTTC,CSVDLSGDTQETQYF
TRBV5-1,.,16,TRBD2,TRBJ2-5,TGCGCCAGCAGCCCCGGGACTAGCGGGAGTGTGGAGACCCAGTACTTC,CASSPGTSGSVETQYF
TRBV9,.,14,TRBD1,TRBJ1-5,TGTGCCAGCAGCCACCAGGGGGGGGATCAGCCCCAGCATTTT,CASSHQGGDQPQHF
TRBV5-1,.,16,TRBD2,TRBJ2-3,TGCGCCAGCAGCTTGAATGGCGGGAGTACGGGAGATACGCAGTATTTT,CASSLNGGSTGDTQYF
TRBV7-9,.,14,.,TRBJ2-7,TGTGCCAGCAGCTTACCCCAAAACACCTACGAGCAGTACTTC,CASSLPQNTYEQYF
TRBV10-3,.,15,.,TRBJ2-3,TGTGCCATCAGTGAGTCCCAGGGCTTCACAGATACGCAGTATTTT,CAISESQGFTDTQYF
TRBV13,.,14,TRBD1,TRBJ1-1,TGTGCCAGCAGCCGAGGGACAGCGAACACTGAAGCTTTCTTT,CASSRGTANTEAFF
TRBV7-2,.,15,.,TRBJ2-7,TGTGCCAGCAGGAAAGCTGGCCAGGGTCTTTGGGAGCAGTACTTC,CASRKAGQGLWEQYF
TRBV10-3,few,11,.,TRBJ1-1,TGTGCCATCAGTCAGGACACTGAAGCTTTCTTT,CAISQDTEAFF
TRBV9,.,17,TRBD1,TRBJ2-6,TGTGCCAGCAGCCTCGGGACAGGGGCATCTGGGGCCAACGTCCTGACTTTC,CASSLGTGASGANVLTF